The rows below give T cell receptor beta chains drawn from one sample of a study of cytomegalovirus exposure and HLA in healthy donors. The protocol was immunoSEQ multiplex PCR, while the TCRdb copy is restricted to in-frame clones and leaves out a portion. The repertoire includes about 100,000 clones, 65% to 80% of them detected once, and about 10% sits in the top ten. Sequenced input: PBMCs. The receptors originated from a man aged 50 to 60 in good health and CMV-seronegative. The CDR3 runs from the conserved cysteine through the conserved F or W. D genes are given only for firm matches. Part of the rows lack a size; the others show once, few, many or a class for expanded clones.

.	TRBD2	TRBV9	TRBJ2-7	TGTGCCAGCAGCGCAGGGGGCCTAGCGGGAGCCTACGAGCAGTACTTC	CASSAGGLAGAYEQYF
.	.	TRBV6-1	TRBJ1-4	TGTGCCAGCAGTGTGGAGTTTAATGAAAAACTGTTTTTT	CASSVEFNEKLFF
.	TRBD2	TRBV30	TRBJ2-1	TGTGCCTGGAGTAGCGGGGGCCCGAATGAGCAGTTCTTC	CAWSSGGPNEQFF
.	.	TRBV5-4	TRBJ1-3	TGTGCCAGCAGTCTGCAGGGGTCAAGAAACACCATATATTTT	CASSLQGSRNTIYF
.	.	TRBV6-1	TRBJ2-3	TGTGCCAGCAGTAGTGGCCGACAAAACACAGATACGCAGTATTTT	CASSSGRQNTDTQYF
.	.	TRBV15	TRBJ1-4	TGTGCCACCAGCAGAGCAAACCCCCGGGACACCGTTTTT	CATSRANPRDTVF
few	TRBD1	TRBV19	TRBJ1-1	TGTGCCAGTAGTTTCCTATCGGGGACAGCGAACACTGAAGCTTTCTTT	CASSFLSGTANTEAFF
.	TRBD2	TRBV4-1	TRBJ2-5	TGCGCCAGCAGCCAAGCGGGAGGGCCAGAATTGAGAGAGACCCAGTACTTC	CASSQAGGPELRETQYF
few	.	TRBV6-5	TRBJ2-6	TGTGCCAGCAGCCCCGGGGGGGCCAACGTCCTGACTTTC	CASSPGGANVLTF
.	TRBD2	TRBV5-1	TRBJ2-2	TGCGCCAGCAGCTTGGACGCGGGAGGGCCAACCGGGGAGCTGTTTTTT	CASSLDAGGPTGELFF
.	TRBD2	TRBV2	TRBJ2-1	TGTGCCAGCAGCCAGGGACTAGCGGGGGGACTCAATGAGCAGTTCTTC	CASSQGLAGGLNEQFF
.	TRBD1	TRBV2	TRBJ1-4	TGTGCCAGCAACCTACAGGGGGCAACTAATGAAAAACTGTTTTTT	CASNLQGATNEKLFF
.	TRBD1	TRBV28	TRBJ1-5	TGTGCCAGCAGGGATACGGGACAGGGCTTGAGGCCCCAGCATTTT	CASRDTGQGLRPQHF
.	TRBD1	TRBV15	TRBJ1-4	TGTGCCACCAGCCTAACGACAGGGCCTAATGAAAAACTGTTTTTT	CATSLTTGPNEKLFF
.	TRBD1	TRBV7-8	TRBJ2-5	TGTGCCAGCAGCTCTACTAGGGGGCTAGAGACCCAGTACTTC	CASSSTRGLETQYF
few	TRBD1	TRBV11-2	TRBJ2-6	TGTGCCAGCAGCTTCACAGGGGGCTCCGGGGCCAACGTCCTGACTTTC	CASSFTGGSGANVLTF
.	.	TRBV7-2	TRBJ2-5	TGTGCCAGCAGCCCGACCCGGGTCTCCCCTCAGACCCAGTACTTC	CASSPTRVSPQTQYF
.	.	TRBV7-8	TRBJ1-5	TGTGCCAGCAGCTTTGAAAACCTCGGGCAGCCCCAGCATTTT	CASSFENLGQPQHF
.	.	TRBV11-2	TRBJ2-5	TGTGCCAGCAGCCGGAGCAGCCAAGAGACCCAGTACTTC	CASSRSSQETQYF
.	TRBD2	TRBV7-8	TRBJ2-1	TGTGCCAGCAGCTTTGGGGATAGCGGGGGACTTAACAATGAGCAGTTCTTC	CASSFGDSGGLNNEQFF
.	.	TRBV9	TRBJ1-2	TGTGCCAGCAGCGTAGCACCCTCGGCAGGGAACTATGGCTACACCTTC	CASSVAPSAGNYGYTF
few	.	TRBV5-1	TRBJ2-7	TGCGCCAGCAGCTGGGAACAGGGTCGGGGCGAGCAGTACTTC	CASSWEQGRGEQYF
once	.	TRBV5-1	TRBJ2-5	TGCGCCTCGGGGGAAGAGACCCAGTACTTC	CASGEETQYF
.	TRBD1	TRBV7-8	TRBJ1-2	TGTGCCAGCAGCTTAGTAGTCCTACAGGGACAGAACTATGGCTACACCTTC	CASSLVVLQGQNYGYTF
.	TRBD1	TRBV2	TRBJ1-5	TGTGCCAGCAGTGAAAGGGGGACAGGGTTCGAACCCCAGCATTTT	CASSERGTGFEPQHF
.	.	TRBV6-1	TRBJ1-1	TGTGCCAGCAGTTCCCAGGCTGAAGCTTTCTTT	CASSSQAEAFF
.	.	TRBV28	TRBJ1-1	TGTGCCAGCGTCACCGCGGGGGGAACTGAAGCTTTCTTT	CASVTAGGTEAFF
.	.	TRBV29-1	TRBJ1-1	TGCAGCGTCAGGGGAGGGGGGATGGGTGAAGCTTTCTTT	CSVRGGGMGEAFF
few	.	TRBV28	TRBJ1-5	TGTGCCAGCAATAAATTCGGGACAAACAGCCAGCCCCAGCATTTT	CASNKFGTNSQPQHF
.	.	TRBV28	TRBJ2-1	TGTGCCAGCAGTTTTCAAATGGGGACTGCATACAATGAGCAGTTCTTC	CASSFQMGTAYNEQFF
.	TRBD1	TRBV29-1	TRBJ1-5	TGCAGCGCATCCACAGGGGGCCGAAATCAGCCCCAGCATTTT	CSASTGGRNQPQHF
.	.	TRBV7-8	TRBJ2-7	TGTGCCAGCAGCCAGCGGTGGGCAGCCGGGGAGCAGTACTTC	CASSQRWAAGEQYF
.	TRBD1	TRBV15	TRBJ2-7	TGTGCCACCGCCACCGGGACAGATCTCTACGAGCAGTACTTC	CATATGTDLYEQYF
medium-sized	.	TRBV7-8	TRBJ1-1	TGTGCCAGCAGCGCGGGACGGACAAACATGAACACTGAAGCTTTCTTT	CASSAGRTNMNTEAFF
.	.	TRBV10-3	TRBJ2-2	TGTGCCATCGGGGCGGGGACGAACACCGGGGAGCTGTTTTTT	CAIGAGTNTGELFF
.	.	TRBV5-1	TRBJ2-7	TGCGCCAGCAGCTCCCCATCGGGAGTTCAGGACGAGCAGTACTTC	CASSSPSGVQDEQYF
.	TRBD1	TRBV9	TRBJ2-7	TGTGCCGGCAGCGTAGCGACAGGGCTAGGCGAGCAGTACTTC	CAGSVATGLGEQYF
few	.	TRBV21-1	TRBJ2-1	TGTGCCAGCAGCAAAGCTTGGGGGCAGAACAATGAGCAGTTCTTC	CASSKAWGQNNEQFF
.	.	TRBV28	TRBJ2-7	TGTGCCAGCAGTTCCTCCGGACTCTTATACGAGCAGTACTTC	CASSSSGLLYEQYF
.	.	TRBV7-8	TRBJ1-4	TGTGCCAGCAGCCGAGCCGGGGGAAATGAAAAACTGTTTTTT	CASSRAGGNEKLFF
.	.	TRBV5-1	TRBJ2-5	TGCGCCAGCAGCTCCGGGGACATAGGGGAGACCCAGTACTTC	CASSSGDIGETQYF
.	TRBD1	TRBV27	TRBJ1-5	TGTGCCAGCAGAAAGACAGGGGCAAGCAATCAGTCCCAGCATTTT	CASRKTGASNQSQHF
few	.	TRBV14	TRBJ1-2	TGTGCCAGCAGCCCAACGACGGGAGGGGGTTTGGACTATGGCTACACCTTC	CASSPTTGGGLDYGYTF
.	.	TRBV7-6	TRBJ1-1	TGTGCCAGCAGCCCTAGGGGGGGCAAGGGGAACACTGAAGCTTTCTTT	CASSPRGGKGNTEAFF
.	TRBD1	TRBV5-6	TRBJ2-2	TGTGCCAGCAGCCGGGACAGGGCCACCGGGGAGCTGTTTTTT	CASSRDRATGELFF